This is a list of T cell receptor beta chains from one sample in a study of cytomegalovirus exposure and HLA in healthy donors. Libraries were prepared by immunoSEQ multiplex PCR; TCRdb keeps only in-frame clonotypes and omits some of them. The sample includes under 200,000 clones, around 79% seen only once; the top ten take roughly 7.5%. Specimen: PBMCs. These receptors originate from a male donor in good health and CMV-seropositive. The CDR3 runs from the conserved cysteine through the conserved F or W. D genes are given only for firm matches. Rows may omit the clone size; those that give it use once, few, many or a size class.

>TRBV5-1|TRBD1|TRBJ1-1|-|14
CASSLTGQGTEAFF
TGCGCCAGCAGCTTGACCGGACAGGGCACTGAAGCTTTCTTT
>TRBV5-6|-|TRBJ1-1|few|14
CASSRGHANTEAFF
TGTGCCAGCAGCCGCGGACATGCGAACACTGAAGCTTTCTTT
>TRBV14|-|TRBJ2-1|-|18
CASSQSGVRQGSYNEQFF
TGTGCCAGCAGCCAGTCGGGGGTAAGACAGGGATCCTACAATGAGCAGTTCTTC
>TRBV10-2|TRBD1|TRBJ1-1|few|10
CASGDREAFF
TGCGCCAGCGGGGACAGGGAAGCTTTCTTT
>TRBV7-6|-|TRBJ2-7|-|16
CASSLSASVSSYEQYF
TGTGCCAGCAGCTTAAGTGCAAGCGTCAGCTCCTACGAGCAGTACTTC
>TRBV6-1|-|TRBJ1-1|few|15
CASSFRQVLNTEAFF
TGTGCCAGCAGTTTTCGACAGGTGTTGAACACTGAAGCTTTCTTT
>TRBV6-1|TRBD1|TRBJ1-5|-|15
CASSAGQGPDQPQHF
TGTGCCAGCAGTGCGGGACAGGGTCCTGATCAGCCCCAGCATTTT
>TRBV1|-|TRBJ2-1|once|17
CTSSRCEPMSSYNEQFF
TGCACCAGCAGCCGATGTGAACCAATGAGCTCCTACAATGAGCAGTTCTTC
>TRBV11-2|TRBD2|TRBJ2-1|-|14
CASSANLAGNEQFF
TGTGCCAGCAGCGCGAATCTAGCGGGCAATGAGCAGTTCTTC
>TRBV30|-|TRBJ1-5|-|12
CAWSNSNQPQHF
TGTGCCTGGAGCAATAGCAATCAGCCCCAGCATTTT
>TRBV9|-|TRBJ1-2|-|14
CASSAMGRDYGYTF
TGTGCCAGCAGCGCCATGGGCAGGGATTATGGCTACACCTTC
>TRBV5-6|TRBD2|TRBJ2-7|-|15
CASSLIAGRSYEQYF
TGTGCCAGCAGCCTGATAGCGGGGCGCTCCTACGAGCAGTACTTC
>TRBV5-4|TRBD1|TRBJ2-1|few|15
CASSYGTGGYNEQFF
TGTGCCAGCAGCTACGGGACAGGGGGCTACAATGAGCAGTTCTTC
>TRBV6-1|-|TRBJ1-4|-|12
CASQGGVEGLFF
TGTGCCAGCCAGGGTGGGGTCGAAGGACTGTTTTTT
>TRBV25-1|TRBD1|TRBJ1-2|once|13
CASRPPTGVGYTF
TGTGCCAGCAGGCCTCCCACAGGGGTTGGCTACACCTTC
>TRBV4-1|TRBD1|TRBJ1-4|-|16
CASSSEVTGGVGKLFF
TGCGCCAGCAGCTCTGAAGTAACAGGGGGCGTCGGAAAACTGTTTTTT
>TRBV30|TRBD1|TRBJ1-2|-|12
CASYPRTGGDTF
TGTGCCTCTTATCCTAGGACAGGGGGGGACACCTTC
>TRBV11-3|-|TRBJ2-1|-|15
CASSLDSGSYNEQFF
TGTGCCAGCAGCTTAGATTCGGGCTCCTACAATGAGCAGTTCTTC
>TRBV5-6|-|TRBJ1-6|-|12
CASSLGGESLHF
TGTGCCAGCAGCTTGGGGGGGGAGTCCCTCCACTTT
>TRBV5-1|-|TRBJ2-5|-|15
CASSLGPGGGETQYF
TGCGCCAGCAGCTTGGGGCCAGGGGGAGGAGAGACCCAGTACTTC
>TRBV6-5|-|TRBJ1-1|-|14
CASRPPERSTEAFF
TGTGCCAGCCGCCCCCCTGAAAGGAGTACTGAAGCTTTCTTT
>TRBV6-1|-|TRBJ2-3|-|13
CASSGNRVNTQYF
TGTGCCAGCAGTGGAAACAGGGTAAATACGCAGTATTTT
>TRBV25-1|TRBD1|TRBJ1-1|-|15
CASSERDSSPTEAFF
TGTGCCAGCAGTGAACGGGACAGTTCCCCCACTGAAGCTTTCTTT
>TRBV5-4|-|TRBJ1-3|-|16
CASSLQGIYSGNTIYF
TGTGCCAGCAGCTTGCAGGGGATTTACTCTGGAAACACCATATATTTT
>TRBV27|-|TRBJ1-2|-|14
CASSSNSGIYGYTF
TGTGCCAGCAGTTCTAACAGCGGTATCTATGGCTACACCTTC
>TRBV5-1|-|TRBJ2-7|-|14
CASSLELQNYEQYF
TGCGCCAGCAGCCTGGAGCTACAGAACTACGAGCAGTACTTC
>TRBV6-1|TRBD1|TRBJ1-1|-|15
CASSDYGTGNTEAFF
TGTGCCAGCAGTGATTATGGGACAGGGAACACTGAAGCTTTCTTT
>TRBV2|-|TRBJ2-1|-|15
CASSLRTGTGNEQFF
TGTGCCAGCAGCCTGCGGACCGGGACTGGCAATGAGCAGTTCTTC
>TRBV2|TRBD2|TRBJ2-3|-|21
CASSEALLGLAGGPDTDTQYF
TGTGCCAGCAGTGAAGCGCTTTTAGGACTAGCGGGGGGGCCCGACACAGATACGCAGTATTTT
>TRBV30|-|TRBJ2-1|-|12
CAWSVQGKEQFF
TGTGCCTGGAGTGTACAGGGAAAAGAGCAGTTCTTC
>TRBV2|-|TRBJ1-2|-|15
CASSEGRTASYGYTF
TGTGCCAGCAGTGAAGGGCGGACAGCCTCCTATGGCTACACCTTC
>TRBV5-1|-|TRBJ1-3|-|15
CASSLVAGTGNTIYF
TGCGCCAGCAGCTTGGTGGCAGGGACTGGAAACACCATATATTTT
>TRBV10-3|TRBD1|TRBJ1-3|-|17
CAISDPTGEIPGNTIYF
TGTGCCATCAGTGACCCGACAGGGGAGATTCCTGGAAACACCATATATTTT
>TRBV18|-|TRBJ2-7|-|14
CASSAGTTFYEQYF
TGTGCCAGCTCGGCGGGCACAACTTTCTACGAGCAGTACTTC
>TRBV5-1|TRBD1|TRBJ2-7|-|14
CASSLVGQGYEQYF
TGCGCCAGCAGCTTGGTAGGACAGGGCTACGAGCAGTACTTC
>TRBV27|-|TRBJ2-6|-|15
CASRAGISGANVLTF
TGTGCCAGCAGGGCAGGGATCTCTGGGGCCAACGTCCTGACTTTC
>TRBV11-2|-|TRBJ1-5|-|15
CASSLGWGENQPQHF
TGTGCCAGCAGCTTGGGGTGGGGGGAAAATCAGCCCCAGCATTTT
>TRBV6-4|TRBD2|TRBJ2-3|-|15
CASSDGTSGADTQYF
TGTGCCAGCAGTGACGGGACTAGCGGGGCAGATACGCAGTATTTT
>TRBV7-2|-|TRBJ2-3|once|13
CASSFLSTDTQYF
TGTGCCAGCAGCTTCCTAAGCACAGATACGCAGTATTTT
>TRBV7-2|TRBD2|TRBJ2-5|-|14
CASSSGLAVETQYF
TGTGCCAGCAGCTCCGGACTAGCGGTGGAGACCCAGTACTTC
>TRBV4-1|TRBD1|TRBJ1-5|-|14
CASSQEGTGQPQHF
TGCGCCAGCAGCCAAGAGGGGACAGGGCAGCCCCAGCATTTT
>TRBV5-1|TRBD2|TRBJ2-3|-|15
CASSLPGGQTDTQYF
TGCGCCAGCAGCCTCCCGGGGGGGCAAACAGATACGCAGTATTTT
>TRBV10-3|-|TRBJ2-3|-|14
CAISRMQRTDTQYF
TGTGCCATCAGTAGAATGCAGCGGACAGATACGCAGTATTTT
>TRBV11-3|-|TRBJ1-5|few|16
CASHHRGVCSNQPQHF
TGTGCCAGCCATCACCGGGGGGTCTGTAGCAATCAGCCCCAGCATTTT
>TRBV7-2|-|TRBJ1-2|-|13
CASSKQGRDGYTF
TGTGCCAGCAGCAAACAGGGACGGGATGGCTACACCTTC
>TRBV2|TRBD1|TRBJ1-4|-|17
CASTWDRGLIGNEKLFF
TGTGCCAGCACCTGGGACAGGGGCCTAATTGGTAATGAAAAACTGTTTTTT
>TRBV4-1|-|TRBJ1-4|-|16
CASSLFRGLVREKLFF
TGCGCCAGCAGCCTCTTTAGAGGGCTCGTCAGGGAAAAACTGTTTTTT